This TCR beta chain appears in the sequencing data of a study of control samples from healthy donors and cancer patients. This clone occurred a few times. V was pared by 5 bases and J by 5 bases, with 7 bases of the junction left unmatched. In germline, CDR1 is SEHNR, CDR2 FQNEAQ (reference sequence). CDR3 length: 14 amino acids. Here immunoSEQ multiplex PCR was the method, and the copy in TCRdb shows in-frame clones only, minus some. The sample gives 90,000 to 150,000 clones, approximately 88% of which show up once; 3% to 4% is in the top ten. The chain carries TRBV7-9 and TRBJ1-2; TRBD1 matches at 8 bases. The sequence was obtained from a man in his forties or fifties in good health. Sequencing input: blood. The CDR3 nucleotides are TGTGCCAGCAGCCTGGACAGGGTGTCGTATGGCTACACCTTC. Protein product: CASSLDRVSYGYTF.